Reported below is one T cell receptor beta chain. What it recognizes is unknown. The record originates from a study of cytomegalovirus exposure and HLA in healthy donors. Overall study results and limits: Specific recognition of CMV antigens was confirmed in vitro for a few chains (all CMV-associated). The authors enumerated over 150 TCR beta chains as linked to cytomegalovirus. Across donors, most TCRs were seen rarely, yet some public ones were widespread.

PCR employed 60 Vbeta and 13 Jbeta primers. Sequencing was performed with immunoSEQ multiplex PCR; in TCRdb, only in-frame clones are kept and a portion is missing. In the table there are 270,000 or so clones, just over 85% of which are singletons. It was healthy bone marrow donors who served as donors. Trimming at V came to 5 bases and at J to 8 bases, leaving 10 bases not matched to a gene. The CDR3 extends over 15 amino acids. Germline values: CDR1 MDHEN, CDR2 SYDVKM. This sequence joins TRBV28 and TRBJ2-1, with 9 bases aligning to TRBD2. The sample taken for sequencing was PBMCs. The clonotype was recovered from a man aged 35 to 55 in good health and CMV-seropositive. In DNA form, the CDR3 reads TGTGCCAGCAGTCCCACCGGGACTAGCATCGATGAGCAGTTCTTC. Translation: CASSPTGTSIDEQFF. The whole variable domain, remainder taken from reference TRBV28 and TRBJ2-1, is DVKVTQSSRYLVKRTGEKVFLECVQDMDHENMFWYRQDPGLGLRLIYFSYDVKMKEKGDIPEGYSVSREKKERFSLILESASTNQTSMYLCASSPTGTSIDEQFFGPGTRLTVL.